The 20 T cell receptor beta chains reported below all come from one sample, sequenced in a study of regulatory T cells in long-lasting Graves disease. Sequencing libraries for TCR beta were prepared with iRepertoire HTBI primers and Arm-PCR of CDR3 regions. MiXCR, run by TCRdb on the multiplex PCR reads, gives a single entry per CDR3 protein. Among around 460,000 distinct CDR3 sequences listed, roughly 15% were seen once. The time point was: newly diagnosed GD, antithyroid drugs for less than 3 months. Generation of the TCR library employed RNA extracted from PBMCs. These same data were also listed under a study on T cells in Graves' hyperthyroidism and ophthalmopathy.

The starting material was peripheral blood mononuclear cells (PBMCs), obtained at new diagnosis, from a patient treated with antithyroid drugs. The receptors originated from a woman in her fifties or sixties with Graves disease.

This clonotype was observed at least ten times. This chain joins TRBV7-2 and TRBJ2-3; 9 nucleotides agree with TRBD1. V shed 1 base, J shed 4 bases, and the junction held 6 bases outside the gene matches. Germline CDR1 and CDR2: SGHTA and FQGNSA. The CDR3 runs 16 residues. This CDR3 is CASSLGGQGGADTQYF. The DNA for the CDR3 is TGTGCCAGCAGCTTAGGGGGACAGGGAGGCGCAGATACGCAGTATTTT.

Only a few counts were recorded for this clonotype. The CDR3: CSVRGRASNYEQYF. The CDR3, as DNA: TGCAGCGTTCGGGGCCGGGCCTCCAATTACGAGCAGTACTTC. The rearrangement uses TRBV29-1 and TRBJ2-7; either TRBD1 or TRBD2 may supply D (5 bases each). V was trimmed by 5 bases and J by 4 bases, leaving 18 bases between them. Germline CDR1 SQVTM, CDR2 ANQGSEA. CDR3 length equals 14 residues.

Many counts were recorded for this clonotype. CDR3: CASSPGGASYNEQFF. As DNA, the CDR3 is TGTGCCAGCAGCCCTGGGGGCGCCTCCTACAATGAGCAGTTCTTC. The V gene is TRBV7-2, the J gene TRBJ2-1; TRBD1 is a possible D gene (6 bases). The germline CDR1 and CDR2 sequences are SGHTA and FQGNSA. Trimming took 5 bases from V and 0 from J, leaving 11 bases between them. The CDR3 extends over 15 amino acids.

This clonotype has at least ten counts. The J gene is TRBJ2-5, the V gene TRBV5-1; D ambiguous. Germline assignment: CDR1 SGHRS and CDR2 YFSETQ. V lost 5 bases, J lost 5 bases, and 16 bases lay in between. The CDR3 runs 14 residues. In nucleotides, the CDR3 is TGCGCCAGCAGGTCTCCGGGCAGACTGGAGACCCAGTACTTC. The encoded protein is CASRSPGRLETQYF.

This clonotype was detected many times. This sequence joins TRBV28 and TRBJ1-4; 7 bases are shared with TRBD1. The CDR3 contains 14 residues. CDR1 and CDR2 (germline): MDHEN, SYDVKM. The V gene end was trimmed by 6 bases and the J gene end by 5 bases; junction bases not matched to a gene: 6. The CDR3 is CASSSGGRNEKLFF. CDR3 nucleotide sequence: TGTGCCAGCAGCTCAGGGGGTAGAAATGAAAAACTGTTTTTT.

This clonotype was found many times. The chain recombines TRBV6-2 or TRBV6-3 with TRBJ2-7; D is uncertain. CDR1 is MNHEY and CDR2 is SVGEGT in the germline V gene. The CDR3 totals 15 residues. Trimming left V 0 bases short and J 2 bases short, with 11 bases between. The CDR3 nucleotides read TGTGCCAGCAGTTACTCGTCTGCAGAAGCCTACGAGCAGTACTTC. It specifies CASSYSSAEAYEQYF.

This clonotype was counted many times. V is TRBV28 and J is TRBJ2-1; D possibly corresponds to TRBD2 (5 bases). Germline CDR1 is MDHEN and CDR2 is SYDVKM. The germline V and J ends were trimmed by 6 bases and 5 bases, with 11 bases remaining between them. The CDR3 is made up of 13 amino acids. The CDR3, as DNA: TGTGCCAGCAGCCCAGACTACCACAATGAGCAGTTCTTC. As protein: CASSPDYHNEQFF.

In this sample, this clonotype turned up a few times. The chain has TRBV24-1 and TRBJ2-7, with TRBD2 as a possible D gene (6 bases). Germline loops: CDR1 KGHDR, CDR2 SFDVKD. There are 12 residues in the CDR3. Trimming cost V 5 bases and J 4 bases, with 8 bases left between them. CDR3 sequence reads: CATSGRGYEQYF. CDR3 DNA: TGTGCCACCAGTGGACGGGGGTACGAGCAGTACTTC.

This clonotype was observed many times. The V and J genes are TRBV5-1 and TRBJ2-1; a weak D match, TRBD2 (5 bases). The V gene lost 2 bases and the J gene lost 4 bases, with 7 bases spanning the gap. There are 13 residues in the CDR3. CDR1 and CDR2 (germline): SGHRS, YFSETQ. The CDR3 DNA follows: TGCGCCAGCAGCTTCGAGGGTTACAATGAGCAGTTCTTC. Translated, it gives CASSFEGYNEQFF. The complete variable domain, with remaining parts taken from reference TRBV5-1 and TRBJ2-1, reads KAGVTQTPRYLIKTRGQQVTLSCSPISGHRSVSWYQQTPGQGLQFLFEYFSETQRNKGNFPGRFSGRQFSNSRSEMNVSTLELGDSALYLCASSFEGYNEQFFGPGTRLTVL.

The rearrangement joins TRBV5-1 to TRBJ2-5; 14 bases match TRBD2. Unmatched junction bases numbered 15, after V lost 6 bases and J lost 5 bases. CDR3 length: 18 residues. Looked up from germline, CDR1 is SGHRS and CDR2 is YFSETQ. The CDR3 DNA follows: TGCGCCAGCACGCTAGTAGGGACTAGCGGGAGCGGGCGGGAGACCCAGTACTTC. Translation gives CASTLVGTSGSGRETQYF.

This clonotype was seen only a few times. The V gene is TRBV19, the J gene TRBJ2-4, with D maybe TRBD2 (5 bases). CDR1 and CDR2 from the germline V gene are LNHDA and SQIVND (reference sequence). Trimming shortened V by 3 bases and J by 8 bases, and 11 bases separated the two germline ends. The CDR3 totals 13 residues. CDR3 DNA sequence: TGTGCCAGTAGTATTGTCGAGGGAGACATTCAGTACTTC. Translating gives CASSIVEGDIQYF.

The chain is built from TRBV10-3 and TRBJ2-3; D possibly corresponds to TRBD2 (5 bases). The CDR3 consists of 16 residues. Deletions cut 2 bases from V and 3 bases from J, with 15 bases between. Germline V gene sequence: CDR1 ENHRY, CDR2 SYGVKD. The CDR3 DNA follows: TGTGCCATCAGTGAGCTCGGTAGTCTAGCTACAGATACGCAGTATTTT. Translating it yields CAISELGSLATDTQYF.

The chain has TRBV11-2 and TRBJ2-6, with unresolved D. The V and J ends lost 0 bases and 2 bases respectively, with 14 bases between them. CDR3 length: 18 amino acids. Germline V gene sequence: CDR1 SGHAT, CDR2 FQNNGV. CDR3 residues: CASSLDRWMGTGANVLTF. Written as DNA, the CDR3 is TGTGCCAGCAGCTTAGATCGTTGGATGGGGACTGGGGCCAACGTCCTGACTTTC.

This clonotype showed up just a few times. Here the CDR3 DNA reads TGTGCCTTGTCAGGAGGGGGGGGCCAAGAGACCCAGTACTTC. This translates into CALSGGGGQETQYF. The chain couples TRBV30 to TRBJ2-5, with a weak D call TRBD2 (7 bases). Germline CDR1 is GTSNPN and CDR2 is SVGIG (reference sequence). The V gene lost 7 bases and the J gene lost 1 base, with 16 bases spanning the gap. The CDR3 contains 14 residues.

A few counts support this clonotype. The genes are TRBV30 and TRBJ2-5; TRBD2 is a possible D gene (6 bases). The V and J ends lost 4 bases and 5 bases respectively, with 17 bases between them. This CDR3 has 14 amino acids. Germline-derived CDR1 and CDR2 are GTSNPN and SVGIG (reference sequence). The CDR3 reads CAWTSWRGQETQYF. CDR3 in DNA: TGTGCCTGGACCTCCTGGAGGGGCCAGGAGACCCAGTACTTC.

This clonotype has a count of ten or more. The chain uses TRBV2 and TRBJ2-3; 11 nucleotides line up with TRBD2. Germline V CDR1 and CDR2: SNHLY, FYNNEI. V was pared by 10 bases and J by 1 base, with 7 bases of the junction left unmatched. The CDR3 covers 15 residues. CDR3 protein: CANRLGLAGTDTQYF. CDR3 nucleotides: TGTGCCAACCGACTGGGACTAGCGGGCACAGATACGCAGTATTTT.

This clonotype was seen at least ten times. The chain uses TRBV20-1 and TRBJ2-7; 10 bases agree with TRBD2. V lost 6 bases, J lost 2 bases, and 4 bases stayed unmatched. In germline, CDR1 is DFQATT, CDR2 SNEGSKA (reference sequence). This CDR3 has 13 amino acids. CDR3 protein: CSAPSGSPYEQYF. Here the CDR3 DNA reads TGCAGTGCCCCTAGCGGGAGCCCCTACGAGCAGTACTTC.

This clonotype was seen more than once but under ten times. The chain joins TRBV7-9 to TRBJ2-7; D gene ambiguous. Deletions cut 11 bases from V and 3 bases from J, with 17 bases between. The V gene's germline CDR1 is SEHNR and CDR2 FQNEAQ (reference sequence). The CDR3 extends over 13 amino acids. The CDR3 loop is CAVLTDKNYEQYF. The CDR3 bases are TGTGCCGTCCTTACAGATAAAAACTACGAGCAGTACTTC.

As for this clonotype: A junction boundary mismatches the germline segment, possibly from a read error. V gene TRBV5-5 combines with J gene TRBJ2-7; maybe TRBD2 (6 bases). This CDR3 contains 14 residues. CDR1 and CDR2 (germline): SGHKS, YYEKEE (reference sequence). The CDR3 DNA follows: TGTGCCAGCAGCAGGGGTGCGGGGCCCTACGAGCGGTACTTC. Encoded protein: CASSRGAGPYERYF.

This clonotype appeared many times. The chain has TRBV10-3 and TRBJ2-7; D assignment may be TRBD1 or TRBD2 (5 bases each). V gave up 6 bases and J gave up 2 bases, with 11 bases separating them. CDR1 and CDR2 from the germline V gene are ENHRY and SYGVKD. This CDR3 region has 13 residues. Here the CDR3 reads CAISRDLPYEQYF. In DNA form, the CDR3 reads TGTGCCATCAGCAGGGACCTGCCCTACGAGCAGTACTTC.